The following is a TCR beta chain sequence with its context. Its matching antigen is unknown. Via MiXCR, TCRdb re-called the 5' RACE reads, giving one row per CDR3 protein. The table records 55,000 to 65,000 distinct CDR3 sequences, about 8.9% of them present only once. The data are from a study of early T cells in non-severe SARS-CoV-2 infection. Study-level background: Sequencing of unsorted whole blood was done on bulk RNA, leaving chains unpaired. General study points: Reliance on VDJdb matching favored anti-spike CD8 responses; private and CD4 specificities were missed.

Germline V gives CDR1 SGHTA, CDR2 FQGNSA. The length of the CDR3 is 14 residues. V trimming: 2 bases; J trimming: 8 bases; junction bases outside the gene matches: 8. The genes are TRBV7-2 and TRBJ1-2, with 7 positions matching TRBD1. What was sequenced was whole blood. The source of this sequence is an adult who was a healthcare worker with PCR-confirmed SARS-CoV-2 infection or an uninfected control (not recorded which). CDR3 DNA sequence: TGTGCCAGCAGCTTAAACAGGGGAATGGGAGGCTACACCTTC. This encodes CASSLNRGMGGYTF.